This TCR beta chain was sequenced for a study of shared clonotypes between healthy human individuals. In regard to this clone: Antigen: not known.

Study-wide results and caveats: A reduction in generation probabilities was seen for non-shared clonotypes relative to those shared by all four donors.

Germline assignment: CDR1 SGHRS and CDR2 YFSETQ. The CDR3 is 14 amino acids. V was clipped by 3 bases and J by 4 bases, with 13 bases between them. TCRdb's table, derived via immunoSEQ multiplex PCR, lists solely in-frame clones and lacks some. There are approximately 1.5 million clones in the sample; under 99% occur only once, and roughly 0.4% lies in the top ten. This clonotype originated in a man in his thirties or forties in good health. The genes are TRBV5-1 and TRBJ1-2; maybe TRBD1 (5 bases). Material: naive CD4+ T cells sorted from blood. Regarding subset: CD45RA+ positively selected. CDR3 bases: TGCGCCAGCAGCTCCCTCGGGACGGCCTATGGCTACACCTTC. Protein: CASSSLGTAYGYTF.